The 16 T cell receptor beta chains below were found in one sample sequenced in a study of T cell changes during pregnancy in multiple sclerosis. Clones were sequenced by immunoSEQ multiplex PCR, and TCRdb holds only the in-frame ones, with some missing. Among about 23,000 clones, about 88% were seen once, and the ten largest hold under 1.4%. The sample here was CD4+ T cells from peripheral blood mononuclear cells, taken in the first trimester of pregnancy. The receptors were gathered from a female donor in good health, enrolled as a control in a pregnancy study.

The V and J genes are TRBV4-1 and TRBJ1-1; TRBD1 matches at 7 bases. Germline V gene data show CDR1 as MGHRA and CDR2 as YSYEKL. The length of the CDR3 is 15 residues. Germline trimming cut 8 bases from V and 5 bases from J; bases unmatched to any gene: 14. CDR3: CASGRTGNSGTEAFF. The CDR3 DNA reads as TGCGCCAGCGGAAGGACAGGCAACAGTGGGACTGAAGCTTTCTTT.

This clone was detected a few times. This sequence joins TRBV28 and TRBJ2-1, with TRBD1 matching 7 bases. Germline CDR1 is MDHEN and CDR2 is SYDVKM. J lost 4 bases, V lost 8 bases, and 8 bases had no gene match. The CDR3 sequence is 14 residues long. CDR3 DNA: TGTGCCAGCCGACTGACAGGGAGATACAATGAGCAGTTCTTC. Translating gives CASRLTGRYNEQFF.

The rearrangement uses TRBV13 and TRBJ2-2; 9 bases are shared with TRBD1. Trimming removed 5 bases from V and 4 bases from J; junction bases left unmatched: 2. Germline V gene sequence: CDR1 PRHDT, CDR2 FYEKMQ (reference sequence). The CDR3 contains 14 residues. The CDR3 region is CASSLTGGTGELFF. The CDR3 bases are TGTGCCAGCAGCCTGACAGGGGGCACCGGGGAGCTGTTTTTT. The complete variable domain, with remaining parts taken from reference TRBV13 and TRBJ2-2, reads AAGVIQSPRHLIKEKRETATLKCYPIPRHDTVYWYQQGPGQDPQFLISFYEKMQSDKGSIPDRFSAQQFSDYHSELNMSSLELGDSALYFCASSLTGGTGELFFGEGSRLTVL.

This clone was found once. The chain carries TRBV6-1 and TRBJ1-2, with D possibly matching TRBD1 (5 bases). V was pared by 7 bases and J by 1 base, with 7 bases between. This CDR3 is built from 12 residues. Germline V gene data show CDR1 as MNHNS and CDR2 as SASEGT. The CDR3 coding sequence is TGTGCCAGCAAGGGACTTAACTATGGCTACACCTTC. Translation: CASKGLNYGYTF.

With regard to this clone: Other DNA sequences of this sample code for an identical CDR3. This sequence joins TRBV6-1 and TRBJ1-1; a weak D match, TRBD1 (6 bases). Germline CDR1 and CDR2: MNHNS and SASEGT. CDR3 size: 13 residues. V dropped 6 bases and J dropped 3 bases, with 11 bases sitting between them. CDR3 in DNA: TGTGCCAGCAGGTTGGCAGGGGACACTGAAGCTTTCTTT. Amino acids: CASRLAGDTEAFF.

This chain links TRBV19 with TRBJ2-1, with 7 positions matching TRBD2. The V gene's germline CDR1 is LNHDA and CDR2 SQIVND (reference sequence). The V gene end was trimmed by 7 bases and the J gene end by 5 bases; junction bases not matched to a gene: 5. The CDR3 is 13 residues long. CDR3 loop: CASKNRGDNEQFF. As DNA, the CDR3 is TGTGCCAGTAAGAATCGGGGGGACAATGAGCAGTTCTTC.

V is TRBV14 and J is TRBJ2-7, with TRBD1 identical over 9 bases. The junction had 8 bases not matched to a gene; V was cut back by 2 bases and J by 3 bases. CDR1 is SGHDN and CDR2 is FVKESK in the germline V gene. The CDR3 is 16 amino acids. The CDR3 DNA reads TGTGCCAGCAGCCAACGGCTAGGGACAGGGTACTACGAGCAGTACTTC. It codes for CASSQRLGTGYYEQYF. Using reference TRBV14 and TRBJ2-7 for the parts outside the CDR3, the full variable domain is EAGVTQFPSHSVIEKGQTVTLRCDPISGHDNLYWYRRVMGKEIKFLLHFVKESKQDESGMPNNRFLAERTGGTYSTLKVQPAELEDSGVYFCASSQRLGTGYYEQYFGPGTRLTVT.

The J gene is TRBJ1-4, the V gene TRBV5-6; 10 bases are a match to TRBD1. The length of the CDR3 is 13 residues. The germline V gene has CDR1 SGHDT and CDR2 YYEEEE. V was clipped by 4 bases and J by 7 bases; unmatched bases: 1. The CDR3: CASSRDRGEKLFF. CDR3 sequence (DNA): TGTGCCAGCAGCCGGGACAGGGGTGAAAAACTGTTTTTT.

The V call is TRBV2, the J call TRBJ2-7; D not resolved. CDR1 is SNHLY, CDR2 FYNNEI, per germline. CDR3 length: 11 residues. V was pared by 4 bases and J by 7 bases, with 8 bases between. The DNA for the CDR3 is TGTGCCAGCAGTGTTACTGTGGAGCAGTACTTC. This gives the protein CASSVTVEQYF. Combining the CDR3 with reference TRBV2 and TRBJ2-7 gives the whole variable domain EPEVTQTPSHQVTQMGQEVILRCVPISNHLYFYWYRQILGQKVEFLVSFYNNEISEKSEIFDDQFSVERPDGSNFTLKIRSTKLEDSAMYFCASSVTVEQYFGPGTRLTVT.

Here the CDR3 DNA reads TGCGCCAGCAGCCCCCGGACAGGGGGCAAGGGCTACACCTTC. This codes for CASSPRTGGKGYTF. The chain couples TRBV5-1 to TRBJ1-2, with 11 bases identical to TRBD1. The CDR3 has 14 amino acids. Germline values: CDR1 SGHRS, CDR2 YFSETQ. V lost 4 bases, J lost 8 bases, and 7 bases stayed unmatched.

This sequence joins TRBV4-1 and TRBJ2-3; TRBD2 aligns across 14 bases. Germline-derived CDR1 and CDR2 are MGHRA and YSYEKL. After removal of 1 base from V and 1 base from J, the junction contained 4 bases not matched to a gene. This CDR3 is 18 amino acids long. The CDR3 DNA follows: TGCGCCAGCAGCCAAGGGGGACTAGCGGGAGCCCGCACAGATACGCAGTATTTT. Translated: CASSQGGLAGARTDTQYF.

The chain is built from TRBV7-8 and TRBJ1-3; possible D gene TRBD1, 5 bases. V was clipped by 7 bases and J by 9 bases, with 13 bases between them. CDR1 is SGHVS, CDR2 FQNEAQ, per germline. CDR3 length: 12 amino acids. CDR3 sequence: CASTSGGGTIYF. In DNA, the CDR3 is TGTGCCAGCACTTCCGGGGGGGGCACCATATATTTT.

V is TRBV7-8 and J is TRBJ2-7; TRBD2 matches at 11 bases. V lost 3 bases and J lost 7; bases outside the gene matches: 11. The CDR3 has 16 amino acids. CDR1 and CDR2 (germline): SGHVS, FQNEAQ. The CDR3 region is CASSFGTSGLPGEQYF. The CDR3 region has the DNA TGTGCCAGCAGCTTCGGGACTAGCGGCCTACCCGGGGAGCAGTACTTC.

This rearrangement joins TRBV2 to TRBJ1-2, with D possibly TRBD1 on 5 matching bases. Germline CDR1 is SNHLY and CDR2 is FYNNEI. The CDR3 consists of 16 residues. The V gene lost 7 bases and the J gene lost 7 bases, with 25 bases spanning the gap. Here the CDR3 reads CASIADGAYNLLGYTF. CDR3 nucleotides: TGTGCCAGCATAGCAGATGGGGCCTACAACCTCCTTGGCTACACCTTC.

This CDR3 reads CASNTLRGKAGELFF. The DNA for the CDR3 is TGTGCCAGCAACACCCTCAGGGGGAAGGCCGGGGAGCTGTTTTTT. The chain joins TRBV11-2 to TRBJ2-2, with TRBD1 identical over 7 bases. Germline V gives CDR1 SGHAT, CDR2 FQNNGV. The CDR3 is made up of 15 amino acids. Trimming at V came to 7 bases and at J to 6 bases, leaving 11 bases not matched to a gene.

This clone has just one count. The V call is TRBV5-1, the J call TRBJ2-7; D remains ambiguous. In germline, CDR1 is SGHRS, CDR2 YFSETQ. Trimming took 0 bases from V and 3 from J, leaving 22 bases between them. The CDR3 length is 18 residues. The CDR3 region is CASSLVRSAGASLYEQYF. In DNA form, the CDR3 reads TGCGCCAGCAGCTTGGTGAGGTCCGCCGGCGCTTCACTCTACGAGCAGTACTTC.